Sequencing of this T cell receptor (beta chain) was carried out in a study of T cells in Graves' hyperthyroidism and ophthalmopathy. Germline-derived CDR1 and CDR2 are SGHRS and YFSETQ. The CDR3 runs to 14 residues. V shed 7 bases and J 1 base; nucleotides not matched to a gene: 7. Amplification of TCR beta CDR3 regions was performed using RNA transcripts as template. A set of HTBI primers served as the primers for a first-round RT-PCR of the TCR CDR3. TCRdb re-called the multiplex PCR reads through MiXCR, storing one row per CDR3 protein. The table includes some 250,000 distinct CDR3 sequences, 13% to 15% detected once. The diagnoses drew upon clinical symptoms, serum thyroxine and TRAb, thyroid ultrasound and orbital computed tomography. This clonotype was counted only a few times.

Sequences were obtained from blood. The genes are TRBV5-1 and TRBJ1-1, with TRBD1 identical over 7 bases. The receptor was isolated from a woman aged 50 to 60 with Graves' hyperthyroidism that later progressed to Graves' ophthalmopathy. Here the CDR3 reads CASLEGTANTEAFF. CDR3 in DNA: TGCGCCAGCCTAGAGGGGACAGCGAACACTGAAGCTTTCTTT. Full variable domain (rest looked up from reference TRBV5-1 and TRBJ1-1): KAGVTQTPRYLIKTRGQQVTLSCSPISGHRSVSWYQQTPGQGLQFLFEYFSETQRNKGNFPGRFSGRQFSNSRSEMNVSTLELGDSALYLCASLEGTANTEAFFGQGTRLTVV.